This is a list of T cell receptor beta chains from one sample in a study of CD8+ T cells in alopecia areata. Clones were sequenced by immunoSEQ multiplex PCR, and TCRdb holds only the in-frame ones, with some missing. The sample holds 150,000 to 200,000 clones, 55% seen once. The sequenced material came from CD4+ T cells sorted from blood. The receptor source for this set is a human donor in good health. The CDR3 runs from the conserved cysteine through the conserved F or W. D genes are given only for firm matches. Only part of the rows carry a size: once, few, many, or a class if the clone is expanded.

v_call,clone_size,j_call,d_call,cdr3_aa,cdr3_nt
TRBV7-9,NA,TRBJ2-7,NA,CASSLGGPALKEQYF,TGTGCCAGCAGCTTAGGGGGACCGGCGCTTAAGGAGCAGTACTTC
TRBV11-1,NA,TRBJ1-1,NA,CASSLARGMNTEAFF,TGTGCCAGCAGCTTAGCCAGAGGGATGAACACTGAAGCTTTCTTT
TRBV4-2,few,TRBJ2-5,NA,CASSQALWGETQYF,TGTGCCAGCAGCCAAGCGCTTTGGGGAGAGACCCAGTACTTC
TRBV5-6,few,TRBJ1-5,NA,CASSLAGWDQPQHF,TGTGCCAGCAGCTTGGCGGGTTGGGATCAGCCCCAGCATTTT
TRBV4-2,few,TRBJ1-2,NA,CASSQGRMDYGYTF,TGTGCCAGCAGCCAGGGACGGATGGACTATGGCTACACCTTC
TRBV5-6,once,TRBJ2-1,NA,CANNLRLKWGQFF,TGTGCCAACAACCTTCGTCTGAAGTGGGGGCAGTTCTTC
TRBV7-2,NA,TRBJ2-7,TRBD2,CASSYSGTSGSHEQYF,TGTGCCAGCAGCTACTCCGGGACTAGCGGGAGCCACGAGCAGTACTTC
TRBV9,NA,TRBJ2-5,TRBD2,CASSSGLAGGPRETQYF,TGTGCCAGCAGCTCGGGACTAGCGGGAGGGCCGCGGGAGACCCAGTACTTC
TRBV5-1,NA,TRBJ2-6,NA,CASRPPGSGANVLTF,TGCGCCAGCAGGCCCCCGGGCTCTGGGGCCAACGTCCTGACTTTC
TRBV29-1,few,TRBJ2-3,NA,CSVGQGAVAGENTDTQYF,TGCAGCGTTGGACAGGGGGCGGTAGCGGGAGAGAACACAGATACGCAGTATTTT
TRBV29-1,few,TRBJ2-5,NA,CSVGRSGETQYF,TGCAGCGTTGGAAGATCGGGAGAGACCCAGTACTTC
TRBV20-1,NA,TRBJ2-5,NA,CSARDSQTQYF,TGCAGTGCTAGAGACTCACAGACCCAGTACTTC
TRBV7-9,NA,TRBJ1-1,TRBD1,CASSLAGTGGAFF,TGTGCCAGCAGCTTAGCCGGGACAGGGGGAGCTTTCTTT
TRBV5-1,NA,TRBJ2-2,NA,CASSLHLDSRNTGELFF,TGCGCCAGCAGCTTGCACCTGGACAGTCGAAACACCGGGGAGCTGTTTTTT
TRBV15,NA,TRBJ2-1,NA,CATSRGAYNEQFF,TGTGCCACCAGCAGAGGAGCCTACAATGAGCAGTTCTTC
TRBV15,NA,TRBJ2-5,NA,CATSRGGESGETQYF,TGTGCCACCAGCAGAGGGGGAGAGAGTGGAGAGACCCAGTACTTC
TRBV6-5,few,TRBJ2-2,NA,CAISRASANTGELFF,TGTGCCATCAGCAGAGCTTCCGCGAACACCGGGGAGCTGTTTTTT
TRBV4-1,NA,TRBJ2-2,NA,CASSLGTTGDTGELFF,TGCGCCAGCAGCCTAGGGACCACCGGGGACACCGGGGAGCTGTTTTTT
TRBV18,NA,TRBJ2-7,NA,CASSIGSGDGPYEQYF,TGTGCCAGCTCAATCGGGTCAGGGGATGGACCCTACGAGCAGTACTTC
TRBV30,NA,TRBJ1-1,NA,CAWSNRLEAFF,TGTGCCTGGAGTAACAGACTGGAAGCTTTCTTT
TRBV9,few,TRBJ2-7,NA,CASSVEGEQYF,TGTGCCAGCAGCGTAGAAGGCGAGCAGTACTTC
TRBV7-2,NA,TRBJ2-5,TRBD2,CASSPQGRGVQETQYF,TGTGCCAGCAGCCCACAAGGACGGGGGGTCCAAGAGACCCAGTACTTC
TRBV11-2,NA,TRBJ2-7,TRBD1,CASSRQQGNTYEQYF,TGTGCCAGCAGCCGGCAACAGGGGAATACCTACGAGCAGTACTTC
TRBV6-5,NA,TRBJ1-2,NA,CASSEVWGYTF,TGTGCCAGCAGTGAAGTATGGGGCTACACCTTC
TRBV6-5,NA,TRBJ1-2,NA,CASSQKWGALYGYTF,TGTGCCAGCAGTCAAAAGTGGGGGGCGCTTTATGGCTACACCTTC
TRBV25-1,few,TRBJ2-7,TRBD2,CASAYLGEGAEQYF,TGTGCCAGCGCCTACCTGGGGGAGGGTGCCGAGCAGTACTTC
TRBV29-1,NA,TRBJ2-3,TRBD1,CSVQRTGADTQYF,TGCAGCGTCCAGAGGACAGGGGCAGATACGCAGTATTTT
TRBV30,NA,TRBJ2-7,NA,CAWSRWTGLIEQYF,TGTGCCTGGAGTCGCTGGACTGGTCTAATCGAGCAGTACTTC
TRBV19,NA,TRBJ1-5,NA,CASSIYSQPQHF,TGTGCCAGTAGTATATATTCTCAGCCCCAGCATTTT
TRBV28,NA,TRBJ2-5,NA,CASTEDTGRAETQYF,TGTGCCAGCACCGAGGACACAGGTCGGGCAGAGACCCAGTACTTC
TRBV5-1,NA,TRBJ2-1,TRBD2,CASSSGGVVVDEQFF,TGCGCCAGCAGCAGCGGGGGGGTAGTGGTGGATGAGCAGTTCTTC
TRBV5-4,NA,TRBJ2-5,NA,CASRPQGGAPGTQYF,TGTGCCAGCAGGCCCCAGGGCGGCGCCCCAGGGACCCAGTACTTC
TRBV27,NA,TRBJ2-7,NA,CASSSPMRRGRNEQYF,TGTGCCAGCAGTTCGCCAATGAGACGCGGAAGAAACGAGCAGTACTTC
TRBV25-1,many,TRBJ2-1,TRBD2,CASSLTSEQFF,TGTGCCAGCAGCTTGACTAGCGAGCAGTTCTTC
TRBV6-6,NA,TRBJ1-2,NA,CASSYSSQASGYTF,TGTGCCAGCAGTTACTCGAGTCAGGCAAGTGGCTACACCTTC
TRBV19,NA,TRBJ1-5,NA,CASSDSNQPQHF,TGTGCCAGTAGCGACAGCAATCAGCCCCAGCATTTT
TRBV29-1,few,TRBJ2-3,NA,CSGGADSSTDTQYF,TGCAGCGGCGGGGCCGATTCTAGCACAGATACGCAGTATTTT
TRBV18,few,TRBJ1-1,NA,CASSPGDEAFF,TGTGCCAGCTCACCGGGCGATGAAGCTTTCTTT
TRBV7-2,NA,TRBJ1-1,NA,CASSLWWGNTEAFF,TGTGCCAGCAGCTTATGGTGGGGCAACACTGAAGCTTTCTTT
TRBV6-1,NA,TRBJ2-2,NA,CASLGVHTGELFF,TGTGCCAGCCTCGGGGTCCACACCGGGGAGCTGTTTTTT
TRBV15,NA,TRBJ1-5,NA,CATSQINQPQHF,TGTGCCACCAGTCAGATTAATCAGCCCCAGCATTTT
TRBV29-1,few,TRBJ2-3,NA,CSVERRGTSTDTQYF,TGCAGCGTTGAACGGAGGGGTACTAGCACAGATACGCAGTATTTT
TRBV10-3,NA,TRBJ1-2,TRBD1,CAIRQGHGYTF,TGTGCCATCCGACAGGGACATGGCTACACCTTC
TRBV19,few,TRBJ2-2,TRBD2,CASTPKGVAGANAGELFF,TGTGCCAGTACCCCGAAGGGGGTAGCGGGAGCCAACGCCGGGGAGCTGTTTTTT
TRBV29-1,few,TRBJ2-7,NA,CSVEGEFAGEQYF,TGCAGCGTTGAGGGCGAGTTCGCTGGTGAGCAGTACTTC
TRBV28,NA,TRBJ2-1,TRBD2,CASSLSSSGSYEQFF,TGTGCCAGCAGTTTATCGTCTAGCGGGAGTTATGAGCAGTTCTTC
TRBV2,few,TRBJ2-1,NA,CASSDMAGRSYNEQFF,TGTGCCAGCAGTGATATGGCGGGAAGATCCTACAATGAGCAGTTCTTC
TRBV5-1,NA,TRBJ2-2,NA,CASRPRSTGELFF,TGCGCCAGCAGACCTCGGAGCACCGGGGAGCTGTTTTTT
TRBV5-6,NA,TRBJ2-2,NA,CASSPWGGFNTGELFF,TGTGCCAGCAGCCCGTGGGGCGGATTTAACACCGGGGAGCTGTTTTTT
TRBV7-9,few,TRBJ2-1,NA,CASSPATVVPFF,TGTGCCAGCAGCCCAGCTACAGTAGTGCCGTTCTTC